The 26 T cell receptor beta chains presented below share a single source sample, sequenced in a study of shared clonotypes between healthy human individuals. The method was immunoSEQ multiplex PCR; TCRdb's version includes in-frame clones alone and lacks a portion of them. Among some 2,000,000 clones listed, approximately 94% were seen once. The sample consisted of naive CD4+ T cells sorted from blood. This sample's subset: CD45RA+ positively selected. These TCRs come from a man between 18 and 35 years old in good health.

This chain uses TRBV11-2 with TRBJ2-1; 16 bases match TRBD2. CDR3 length: 14 residues. V dropped 5 bases and J dropped 14; count of bases not matched to a gene: 6. Germline V gene sequence: CDR1 SGHAT, CDR2 FQNNGV. CDR3 amino acids: CASSQGTSGRAKFF. CDR3 DNA: TGTGCCAGCAGCCAAGGGACTAGCGGGAGGGCCAAGTTCTTC. The full variable domain, completed using reference TRBV11-2 and TRBJ2-1, is EAGVAQSPRYKIIEKRQSVAFWCNPISGHATLYWYQQILGQGPKLLIQFQNNGVVDDSQLPKDRFSAERLKGVDSTLKIQPAKLEDSAVYLCASSQGTSGRAKFFGPGTRLTVL.

The chain employs TRBV6-5 and TRBJ1-2, with 9 bases fitting TRBD1. The CDR3 runs to 15 residues. With V trimmed by 7 bases and J by 5 bases, 11 bases remained unmatched. Looked up from germline, CDR1 is MNHEY and CDR2 is SVGAGI. DNA of the CDR3: TGTGCCAGCAATCAACGGACAGGGGCCCTATATGGCTACACCTTC. The encoded protein is CASNQRTGALYGYTF.

V and J are TRBV6-1 and TRBJ2-1; D uncertain. This CDR3 comprises 15 residues. Per germline, CDR1 MNHNS and CDR2 SASEGT. Trimming removed 3 bases from V and 5 bases from J, with 14 bases in between. The CDR3 here is CASSEVFFVNNEQFF. The CDR3 bases are TGTGCCAGCAGTGAGGTTTTCTTTGTGAACAATGAGCAGTTCTTC.

V usage is TRBV7-9 and J usage is TRBJ2-5; the D gene is possibly TRBD1 (6 bases). This CDR3 spans 17 amino acids. CDR1 and CDR2 (germline): SEHNR, FQNEAQ (reference sequence). Trimming pared 1 base from V and 1 base from J, leaving 16 bases between. CDR3 region: CASSLGVVGTFQETQYF. CDR3 bases: TGTGCCAGCAGCTTAGGGGTAGTGGGGACATTCCAAGAGACCCAGTACTTC.

A single count supports this clone. V gene TRBV19 combines with J gene TRBJ2-1, with 8 bases fitting TRBD2. The junction had 5 bases not matched to a gene; V was cut back by 8 bases and J by 2 bases. The CDR3 contains 14 residues. Germline CDR1 reads LNHDA; CDR2 reads SQIVND (reference sequence). CDR3 DNA: TGTGCCAGTCAGCGGGAGAAGCCCTACAATGAGCAGTTCTTC. Protein sequence: CASQREKPYNEQFF. Based on the CDR3 plus reference TRBV19 and TRBJ2-1, the full variable domain is DGGITQSPKYLFRKEGQNVTLSCEQNLNHDAMYWYRQDPGQGLRLIYYSQIVNDFQKGDIAEGYSVSREKKESFPLTVTSAQKNPTAFYLCASQREKPYNEQFFGPGTRLTVL.

The CDR3 DNA reads as TGCGCCAGCAGCACCGGGGACCCCTCCTACGAGCAGTACTTC. Amino acid sequence: CASSTGDPSYEQYF. This chain joins TRBV5-1 and TRBJ2-7, with D perhaps matching TRBD1 or TRBD2 (5 bases each). CDR1 SGHRS and CDR2 YFSETQ come from the germline V gene. The CDR3 covers 14 residues. V was clipped by 4 bases and J by 0 bases, with 11 bases between them.

This clone was seen a single time. The V and J genes are TRBV6-5 and TRBJ1-2, with unresolved D. V was cut by 6 bases and J by 3 bases, with 14 bases left in between. Per the germline V gene, CDR1 is MNHEY and CDR2 is SVGAGI. The CDR3 length is 14 residues. This CDR3 is CASSPAGGYYGYTF. In DNA form, the CDR3 reads TGTGCCAGCAGCCCCGCGGGAGGGTACTATGGCTACACCTTC.

This clone was detected only once. The rearrangement joins TRBV4-1 to TRBJ2-5, with a tentative D call TRBD2 (5 bases). Germline V gene lookup returns CDR1 MGHRA and CDR2 YSYEKL. CDR3 size: 16 residues. Between the trimmed V and J ends, which lost 0 bases and 7 bases, there was a span of 18 bases. CDR3 in DNA: TGCGCCAGCAGCCAAGATCTTTCACGCTCCCGGGGGACCCAGTACTTC. Translation: CASSQDLSRSRGTQYF.

The chain uses TRBV29-1 and TRBJ1-2; TRBD1 matches 9 bases. Germline CDR1 SQVTM, CDR2 ANQGSEA. J gave up 4 bases and V 2 bases, and 8 bases lay outside the gene matches. CDR3 length: 15 residues. The CDR3 nucleotides are TGCAGCGTTGAAAGAACCGGGACAGGGACCTATGGCTACACCTTC. It yields the protein CSVERTGTGTYGYTF.

The chain combines TRBV5-1 with TRBJ2-6, with TRBD1 matching 9 bases. J lost 2 bases, V lost 3 bases, and 12 bases had no gene match. The CDR3 spans 19 residues. In germline, CDR1 is SGHRS, CDR2 YFSETQ. Here the CDR3 reads CASSSPGGTGTTGANVLTF. The CDR3 DNA reads as TGCGCCAGCAGCTCCCCGGGTGGGACAGGGACGACTGGGGCCAACGTCCTGACTTTC. The full variable domain, rest sourced from reference TRBV5-1 and TRBJ2-6, is KAGVTQTPRYLIKTRGQQVTLSCSPISGHRSVSWYQQTPGQGLQFLFEYFSETQRNKGNFPGRFSGRQFSNSRSEMNVSTLELGDSALYLCASSSPGGTGTTGANVLTFGAGSRLTVL.

The chain joins TRBV30 to TRBJ1-3; a possible D gene is TRBD1 (5 bases). V was cut by 7 bases and J by 8 bases, with 21 bases left in between. This CDR3 is 14 amino acids long. Germline-derived CDR1 and CDR2 are GTSNPN and SVGIG (reference sequence). The CDR3 protein is CAYQLDSSFDTIYF. In DNA form, the CDR3 reads TGTGCCTACCAACTCGACAGCTCCTTCGACACCATATATTTT.

This clone was seen just once. The chain is built from TRBV2 and TRBJ2-3, with a weak D call TRBD2 (6 bases). Between the trimmed V and J ends, which lost 9 bases and 6 bases, there was a span of 16 bases. The CDR3 is made up of 13 amino acids. Germline CDR1 reads SNHLY; CDR2 reads FYNNEI. The CDR3 region is CARRDLGTDTQYF. The CDR3 nucleotides read TGTGCCAGGCGGGACCTGGGGACGGATACGCAGTATTTT. The full variable domain, with the rest looked up from reference TRBV2 and TRBJ2-3, is EPEVTQTPSHQVTQMGQEVILRCVPISNHLYFYWYRQILGQKVEFLVSFYNNEISEKSEIFDDQFSVERPDGSNFTLKIRSTKLEDSAMYFCARRDLGTDTQYFGPGTRLTVL.

This clone is a singleton in its sample. The same CDR3 also results from other DNA sequences found in this sample. The chain recombines TRBV27 with TRBJ2-7, with 10 bases that match TRBD2. Germline values: CDR1 MNHEY, CDR2 SMNVEV (reference sequence). The CDR3 loop spans 15 amino acids. V was clipped by 6 bases and J by 2 bases; unmatched bases: 7. CDR3: CASSLRLAGPYEQYF. CDR3 DNA: TGTGCCAGCAGCCTTCGACTAGCGGGTCCCTACGAGCAGTACTTC.

The chain links TRBV28 to TRBJ2-7, with TRBD1 matching over 7 bases. The V segment lost 5 bases and the J segment 4 bases; nucleotides outside the gene matches: 8. CDR3 length equals 14 residues. CDR1 and CDR2 (germline): MDHEN, SYDVKM. In DNA, the CDR3 is TGTGCCAGCAGTCCTCCGGGACAGCTTTACGAGCAGTACTTC. Translated, it gives CASSPPGQLYEQYF.

This clone was observed once. DNA for the CDR3: TGTGCCAGCAGCTTAGCTGCGGGGGCCGAGCAGTACTTC. Its translation: CASSLAAGAEQYF. The chain carries TRBV11-2 and TRBJ2-7, with D tentatively TRBD2 (7 bases). CDR3 length: 13 residues. CDR1 and CDR2 (germline): SGHAT, FQNNGV. Trimming removed 1 base at V and 6 bases at J, with 10 bases between.

This chain uses TRBV2 with TRBJ2-2; TRBD2 matches at 11 bases. The CDR3 length is 13 residues. The germline CDR1 and CDR2 sequences are SNHLY and FYNNEI. V shed 7 bases, J shed 6 bases, and the junction held 1 base outside the gene matches. DNA for the CDR3: TGTGCCAGCAATAGCGGGGGGGCCGGGGAGCTGTTTTTT. Residues: CASNSGGAGELFF.

Notes on this clone: Other nucleotide sequences in the sample specify the same CDR3. The V call is TRBV5-4, the J call TRBJ2-7; no definite D call. V was shortened by 0 bases and J by 4 bases, with 5 bases between the two germline ends. In germline, CDR1 is SGHNT, CDR2 YYREEE (reference sequence). The CDR3 has 12 amino acids. This CDR3 reads CASSLEEYEQYF. The CDR3 DNA is TGTGCCAGCAGCTTGGAAGAGTACGAGCAGTACTTC. Combining the CDR3 with reference TRBV5-4 and TRBJ2-7 gives the whole variable domain ETGVTQSPTHLIKTRGQQVTLRCSSQSGHNTVSWYQQALGQGPQFIFQYYREEENGRGNFPPRFSGLQFPNYSSELNVNALELDDSALYLCASSLEEYEQYFGPGTRLTVT.

The J gene is TRBJ2-1, the V gene TRBV2, with 7 bases identical to TRBD2. The CDR3 runs 17 residues. Unmatched junction bases numbered 20, after V lost 10 bases and J lost 5 bases. Germline CDR1 reads SNHLY; CDR2 reads FYNNEI. The CDR3 sequence is CATKRTAGVGSNNEQFF. DNA for the CDR3: TGTGCCACCAAAAGAACGGCGGGAGTAGGATCAAACAATGAGCAGTTCTTC.

This clone was seen just once. This chain links TRBV7-6 with TRBJ2-3; 7 bases fit TRBD1. Germline V CDR1 and CDR2: SGHVS, FNYEAQ. This CDR3 region has 15 residues. After removal of 1 base from V and 0 bases from J, the junction contained 1 base not matched to a gene. CDR3 in amino acids: CASSLEGQSTDTQYF. For the CDR3, the DNA is TGTGCCAGCAGCTTAGAGGGACAGAGCACAGATACGCAGTATTTT.

In nucleotides, the CDR3 is TGTGCCAGCAGTTACTTCTACGAGCAGTACTTC. Translated, it gives CASSYFYEQYF. The rearrangement uses TRBV28 and TRBJ2-7; D is uncertain. Trimming took off 4 bases at V and 3 bases at J, with 4 bases between the two ends. Germline V CDR1 and CDR2: MDHEN, SYDVKM. The CDR3 runs 11 residues.

The V and J genes are TRBV5-1 and TRBJ1-4; possibly TRBD1 for D (6 bases). The V and J ends lost 0 bases and 8 bases respectively, with 14 bases between them. This CDR3 is built from 15 residues. Per germline, CDR1 SGHRS and CDR2 YFSETQ. The CDR3 DNA reads TGCGCCAGCAGCTTGGAGGGGGGCCTGAGCGAAAAACTGTTTTTT. Its translation: CASSLEGGLSEKLFF.

The table lists this clone with a few counts. The chain links TRBV19 to TRBJ1-4; 8 positions match TRBD1. CDR3 length: 13 amino acids. The junction had 3 bases not matched to a gene; V was cut back by 6 bases and J by 6 bases. Per the germline V gene, CDR1 is LNHDA and CDR2 is SQIVND (reference sequence). Written as DNA, the CDR3 is TGTGCCAGTAGAGTACAGGGGGATGAAAAACTGTTTTTT. Amino acid sequence: CASRVQGDEKLFF.

The gene calls are TRBV5-4 and TRBJ2-5, with 8 nucleotides matching TRBD1. This CDR3 has 16 residues. Germline V gene sequence: CDR1 SGHNT, CDR2 YYREEE (reference sequence). The V gene end was trimmed by 0 bases and the J gene end by 5 bases; junction bases not matched to a gene: 9. The CDR3 here is CASSLVAGGFQETQYF. The CDR3 DNA reads as TGTGCCAGCAGCTTGGTCGCAGGGGGCTTTCAGGAGACCCAGTACTTC.

The J gene is TRBJ1-1, the V gene TRBV7-2; 7 bases are shared with TRBD1. Germline CDR1 reads SGHTA; CDR2 reads FQGNSA. The CDR3 has 14 residues. V shed 8 bases and J 0 bases; nucleotides not matched to a gene: 6. DNA for the CDR3: TGTGCCAGCGCGCGGACAGGACTGAACACTGAAGCTTTCTTT. Protein: CASARTGLNTEAFF.

The chain combines TRBV5-1 with TRBJ1-2; a possible D gene is TRBD1 (5 bases). The CDR3 is 14 residues long. V lost 1 base, J lost 2 bases, and 9 bases lay in between. Germline CDR1 reads SGHRS; CDR2 reads YFSETQ. The CDR3 reads CASSLRDGNYGYTF. In DNA form, the CDR3 reads TGCGCCAGCAGCTTGCGGGACGGCAACTATGGCTACACCTTC.

This clone has a single count. This same CDR3 is encoded by further DNA sequences in the sample. V and J are TRBV29-1 and TRBJ2-7; 9 bases are shared with TRBD1. Germline-derived CDR1 and CDR2 are SQVTM and ANQGSEA. The CDR3 length is 12 residues. V gave up 3 bases and J gave up 4 bases; unmatched junction bases: 1. The chain's CDR3 is CSVETGGYEQYF. CDR3 nucleotide sequence: TGCAGCGTTGAGACAGGGGGGTACGAGCAGTACTTC.